Shown below are 23 T cell receptor beta chains from a single sample sequenced in a study of cytomegalovirus exposure and HLA in healthy donors. 13 Jbeta primers and 60 Vbeta primers were used for the PCR. TCRdb's copy holds only in-frame clones and misses some; the assay was immunoSEQ multiplex PCR. The table lists 85,000 to 100,000 clones, roughly 86% of them singletons. Sequenced: PBMCs. All receptors derive from a man aged 25 to 40 in good health and CMV-seropositive.

The chain carries TRBV30 and TRBJ1-4; D possibly corresponds to TRBD1 (5 bases). Germline lookup yields CDR1 GTSNPN and CDR2 SVGIG (reference sequence). V was trimmed by 2 bases and J by 6 bases, leaving 7 bases between them. The CDR3 length is 12 residues. The CDR3 is CAWSLTDEKLFF. In nucleotides, the CDR3 is TGTGCCTGGAGTTTGACAGATGAAAAACTGTTTTTT.

J is TRBJ2-7 and V is TRBV28; TRBD1 is a possible D gene (6 bases). The germline V and J ends were trimmed by 6 bases and 5 bases, with 17 bases remaining between them. Germline V gene sequence: CDR1 MDHEN, CDR2 SYDVKM. The CDR3 contains 14 residues. In nucleotides, the CDR3 is TGTGCCAGCAGGGGTCAGGGGAGTAGTGACGAGCAGTACTTC. Its protein is CASRGQGSSDEQYF. Filled out from reference TRBV28 and TRBJ2-7, the complete variable domain reads DVKVTQSSRYLVKRTGEKVFLECVQDMDHENMFWYRQDPGLGLRLIYFSYDVKMKEKGDIPEGYSVSREKKERFSLILESASTNQTSMYLCASRGQGSSDEQYFGPGTRLTVT.

This chain connects TRBV5-1 to TRBJ2-6; possibly TRBD1 for D (5 bases). This CDR3 region has 15 residues. CDR1 and CDR2 (germline): SGHRS, YFSETQ. V shed 4 bases and J shed 4 bases, with 12 bases lying between them. The CDR3, as DNA: TGCGCCAGCAGCCCTGCAGGGCCGGGGGCCAACGTCCTGACTTTC. It specifies CASSPAGPGANVLTF.

This chain links TRBV11-1 with TRBJ2-7; D may be TRBD2 (6 bases). This CDR3 contains 15 residues. Germline V CDR1 and CDR2: SGHAT, FQDESV (reference sequence). V was cut by 2 bases and J by 2 bases, with 13 bases left in between. CDR3 amino acids: CASSLRPSETYEQYF. The CDR3 DNA follows: TGTGCCAGCAGCTTAAGGCCTAGCGAGACCTACGAGCAGTACTTC.

The rearrangement joins TRBV28 to TRBJ2-5, with 8 bases matching TRBD2. V was pared by 6 bases and J by 0 bases, with 6 bases of the junction left unmatched. This CDR3 has 15 amino acids. Germline V CDR1 and CDR2: MDHEN, SYDVKM. The CDR3 DNA reads as TGTGCCAGCAGCTCCCGGGGGGGCCACCAAGAGACCCAGTACTTC. Its translation is CASSSRGGHQETQYF.

This clone has only a few counts. The V and J genes are TRBV13 and TRBJ1-2; no clear D gene. The CDR3 has 13 amino acids. Germline CDR1 reads PRHDT; CDR2 reads FYEKMQ (reference sequence). Trimming left V 2 bases short and J 6 bases short, with 10 bases between. The CDR3 bases are TGTGCCAGCAGCTTACGGGGTGGGCATGGCTACACCTTC. Translation gives CASSLRGGHGYTF.

The chain couples TRBV28 to TRBJ2-3; perhaps TRBD2 as D (6 bases). Germline-derived CDR1 and CDR2 are MDHEN and SYDVKM. This CDR3 comprises 15 residues. V was pared by 6 bases and J by 1 base, with 14 bases between. DNA for the CDR3: TGTGCCAGCAGCCTGTGGCGGGATGGCACAGATACGCAGTATTTT. It codes for CASSLWRDGTDTQYF.

This rearrangement joins TRBV28 to TRBJ1-2, with 9 nucleotides matching TRBD1. V shed 5 bases and J 1 base; nucleotides not matched to a gene: 8. The CDR3 is 16 residues long. Germline CDR1 and CDR2: MDHEN and SYDVKM. CDR3 residues: CASSGGQGPYNYGYTF. The CDR3 DNA reads TGTGCCAGCAGTGGGGGACAGGGCCCATATAACTATGGCTACACCTTC.

This rearrangement joins TRBV7-2 to TRBJ1-4, with 9 bases fitting TRBD1. The CDR3 runs 15 residues. Germline loops: CDR1 SGHTA, CDR2 FQGNSA. V lost 3 bases and J lost 4; bases outside the gene matches: 3. The chain's CDR3 is CASSLGGQGNEKLFF. The CDR3 DNA sequence: TGTGCCAGCAGCTTGGGGGGACAGGGTAATGAAAAACTGTTTTTT.

This chain links TRBV4-2 with TRBJ1-2; 7 bases map to TRBD1. Trimming removed 0 bases from V and 3 bases from J; junction bases left unmatched: 4. Germline V gene data show CDR1 as LGHNA and CDR2 as YNFKEQ. This CDR3 region has 15 residues. Written as DNA, the CDR3 is TGTGCCAGCAGCCAAGATCGGGACAGCTACTATGGCTACACCTTC. Protein sequence: CASSQDRDSYYGYTF.

This rearrangement joins TRBV18 to TRBJ2-1, with D possibly TRBD2 on 6 matching bases. Trimming removed 3 bases at V and 1 base at J, with 13 bases between. Germline V lookup: CDR1 KGHSH, CDR2 LQKENI. This CDR3 comprises 16 residues. The CDR3 protein is CASSPLPGGSYNEQFF. In DNA, the CDR3 is TGTGCCAGCTCACCTCTACCTGGGGGGTCCTACAATGAGCAGTTCTTC. The full variable domain, in which reference TRBV18 and TRBJ2-1 provide the parts outside the CDR3, is NAGVMQNPRHLVRRRGQEARLRCSPMKGHSHVYWYRQLPEEGLKFMVYLQKENIIDESGMPKERFSAEFPKEGPSILRIQQVVRGDSAAYFCASSPLPGGSYNEQFFGPGTRLTVL.

This chain connects TRBV19 to TRBJ1-5; a possible D gene is TRBD1 (5 bases). The CDR3 runs 14 residues. The V and J ends lost 3 bases and 6 bases respectively, with 12 bases between them. CDR1 and CDR2 (germline): LNHDA, SQIVND (reference sequence). The CDR3 here is CASSIGHGGQPQHF. Here the CDR3 DNA reads TGTGCCAGTAGTATCGGGCACGGGGGTCAGCCCCAGCATTTT.

As DNA, the CDR3 is TGCGCCAGCAGCTTGGATTCCAGGGGCGGGCAGTACTTC. It translates to CASSLDSRGGQYF. The chain combines TRBV5-1 with TRBJ2-7, with D tentatively TRBD1 (6 bases). The CDR3 covers 13 residues. Trimming removed 0 bases at V and 9 bases at J, with 13 bases between. CDR1 is SGHRS, CDR2 YFSETQ, per germline.

The rearrangement joins TRBV5-1 to TRBJ2-2; perhaps TRBD2 as D (5 bases). The CDR3 consists of 16 residues. Germline assignment: CDR1 SGHRS and CDR2 YFSETQ. The ends were cut back, 0 bases at V and 7 bases at J, with 16 bases in the middle. This CDR3 reads CASSLAVRASGGELFF. CDR3 nucleotide sequence: TGCGCCAGCAGCTTGGCCGTGCGGGCCAGCGGCGGGGAGCTGTTTTTT.

The chain recombines TRBV2 with TRBJ2-3, with D uncertain. This CDR3 contains 14 residues. The V and J ends lost 3 bases and 0 bases respectively, with 7 bases between them. Germline CDR1 reads SNHLY; CDR2 reads FYNNEI. The CDR3 reads CASSEASSTDTQYF. The CDR3 nucleotides read TGTGCCAGCAGTGAGGCTTCGAGCACAGATACGCAGTATTTT.

This chain uses TRBV25-1 with TRBJ1-1, with D possibly TRBD1 on 5 matching bases. Trimming cost V 6 bases and J 4 bases, with 18 bases left between them. Looked up from germline, CDR1 is MGHDK and CDR2 is SYGVNS. The CDR3 covers 15 residues. CDR3 sequence: CASSPGPRGVTEAFF. CDR3 nucleotide sequence: TGTGCCAGCAGCCCGGGGCCCCGGGGGGTCACTGAAGCTTTCTTT.

The rearrangement links TRBV9 to TRBJ2-3, with D possibly TRBD2 on 6 matching bases. Germline CDR1 and CDR2: SGDLS and YYNGEE. The V end lost 0 bases, the J end lost 0 bases, and 14 bases lay between the germline ends. The CDR3 runs to 17 residues. CDR3 bases: TGTGCCAGCAGCGTAGCTAGCCGGGGGAGGAGCACAGATACGCAGTATTTT. Translating it yields CASSVASRGRSTDTQYF.

This clone was detected only once. V and J are TRBV5-1 and TRBJ2-7, with 7 bases matching TRBD1. The CDR3 length is 15 residues. Germline V gives CDR1 SGHRS, CDR2 YFSETQ. J gave up 8 bases and V 0 bases, and 11 bases lay outside the gene matches. The CDR3 nucleotides read TGCGCCAGCAGCTTGGACGGACAGGTCCGCCGGCAGCAGTACTTC. Translation gives CASSLDGQVRRQQYF.

The chain uses TRBV2 and TRBJ1-5; unclear D gene. CDR3 size: 16 residues. V was clipped by 2 bases and J by 0 bases, with 11 bases between them. Germline lookup yields CDR1 SNHLY and CDR2 FYNNEI. CDR3: CASSESVTYSNQPQHF. CDR3 nucleotide sequence: TGTGCCAGCAGTGAATCGGTCACTTATAGCAATCAGCCCCAGCATTTT.

J is TRBJ2-1 and V is TRBV28; 9 nucleotides align to TRBD2. Germline CDR1 and CDR2: MDHEN and SYDVKM. Trimming took 5 bases from V and 4 from J; bases not matched to a gene: 9. This CDR3 comprises 16 residues. The CDR3 sequence: CASSGGGRDRYNEQFF. CDR3 nucleotides: TGTGCCAGCAGTGGTGGCGGGAGGGACCGATACAATGAGCAGTTCTTC.

CDR3 protein: CASSSVGPARGETQYF. CDR3 bases: TGTGCCAGCAGTTCGGTGGGGCCGGCGCGGGGGGAGACCCAGTACTTC. The genes are TRBV28 and TRBJ2-5; TRBD2 matches 7 bases. After removal of 4 bases from V and 5 bases from J, the junction contained 13 bases not matched to a gene. The CDR3 is 16 residues long. Germline CDR1 is MDHEN and CDR2 is SYDVKM.

The table lists this clone with a count of one. The chain recombines TRBV15 with TRBJ2-7, with D perhaps TRBD1 (5 bases). The CDR3 has 14 amino acids. Trimming removed 0 bases at V and 4 bases at J, with 10 bases between. Germline V gene sequence: CDR1 LNHNV, CDR2 YYDKDF (reference sequence). The CDR3 bases are TGTGCCACCAGCAGAGACCTGACAGAATACGAGCAGTACTTC. Translating gives CATSRDLTEYEQYF.

CDR3 in DNA: TGTGCCAGCAGCTTGCAGGGTGGATACGAGCAGTACTTC. This codes for CASSLQGGYEQYF. This chain joins TRBV5-8 and TRBJ2-7, with a tentative D call TRBD1 (5 bases). Trimming pared 1 base from V and 4 bases from J, leaving 9 bases between. Looked up from germline, CDR1 is SGHTS and CDR2 is YDEGEE. The CDR3 is 13 amino acids.